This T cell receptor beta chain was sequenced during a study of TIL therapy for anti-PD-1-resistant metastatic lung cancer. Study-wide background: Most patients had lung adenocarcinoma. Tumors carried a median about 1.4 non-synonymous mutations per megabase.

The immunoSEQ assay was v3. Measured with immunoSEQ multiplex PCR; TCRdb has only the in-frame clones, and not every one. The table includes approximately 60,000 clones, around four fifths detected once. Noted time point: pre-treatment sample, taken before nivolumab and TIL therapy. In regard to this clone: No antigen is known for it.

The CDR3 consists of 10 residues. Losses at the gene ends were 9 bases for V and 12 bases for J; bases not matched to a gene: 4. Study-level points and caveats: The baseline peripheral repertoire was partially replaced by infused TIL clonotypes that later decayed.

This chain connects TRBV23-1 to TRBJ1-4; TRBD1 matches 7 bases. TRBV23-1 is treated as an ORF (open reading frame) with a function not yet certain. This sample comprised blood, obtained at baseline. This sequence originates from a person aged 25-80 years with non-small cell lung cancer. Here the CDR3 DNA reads TGCGCCAGTTTAGACAGGGAACTGTTTTTT. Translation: CASLDRELFF.